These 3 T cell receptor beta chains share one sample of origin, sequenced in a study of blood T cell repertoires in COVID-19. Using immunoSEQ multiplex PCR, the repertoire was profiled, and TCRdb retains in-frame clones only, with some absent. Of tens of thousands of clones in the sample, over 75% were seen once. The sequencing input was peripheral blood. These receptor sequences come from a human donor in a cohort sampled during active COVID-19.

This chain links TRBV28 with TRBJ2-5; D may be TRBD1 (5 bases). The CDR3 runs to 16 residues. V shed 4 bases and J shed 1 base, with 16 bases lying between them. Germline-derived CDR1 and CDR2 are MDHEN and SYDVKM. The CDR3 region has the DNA TGTGCCAGCAGTTGGGATTGGCAGGGCCCCCAAGAGACCCAGTACTTC. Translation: CASSWDWQGPQETQYF.

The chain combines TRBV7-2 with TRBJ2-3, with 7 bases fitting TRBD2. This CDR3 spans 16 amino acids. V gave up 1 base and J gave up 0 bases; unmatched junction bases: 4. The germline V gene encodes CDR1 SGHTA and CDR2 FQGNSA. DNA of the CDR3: TGTGCCAGCAGCTTAGGGGGGGGTCCTAGCACAGATACGCAGTATTTT. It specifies CASSLGGGPSTDTQYF. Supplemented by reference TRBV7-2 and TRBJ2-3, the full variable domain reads GAGVSQSPSNKVTEKGKDVELRCDPISGHTALYWYRQSLGQGLEFLIYFQGNSAPDKSGLPSDRFSAERTGGSVSTLTIQRTQQEDSAVYLCASSLGGGPSTDTQYFGPGTRLTVL.

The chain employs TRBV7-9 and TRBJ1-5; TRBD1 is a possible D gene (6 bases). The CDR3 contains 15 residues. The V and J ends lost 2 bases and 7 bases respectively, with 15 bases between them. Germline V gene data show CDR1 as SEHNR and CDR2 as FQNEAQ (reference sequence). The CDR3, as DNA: TGTGCCAGCAGCTTATGGGCAGGGGTGGAACAGCCCCAGCATTTT. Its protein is CASSLWAGVEQPQHF.